These 18 T cell receptor beta chains were all obtained from the same sample, sequenced in a study of blood T cell repertoires in COVID-19. Libraries were prepared by immunoSEQ multiplex PCR; TCRdb keeps only in-frame clonotypes and omits some of them. This sample yields about 500,000 clones, of which 87% are seen a single time; 0.7% belongs to the top ten. The sample taken for sequencing was PBMCs or T cells enriched from blood (not recorded which). Every receptor here comes from a woman aged 18-29 years who had recovered from COVID-19.

The chain joins TRBV2 to TRBJ1-1; weak D call: TRBD1 (6 bases). The CDR3 sequence is 13 residues long. V was cut by 5 bases and J by 3 bases, with 10 bases left in between. Germline CDR1 SNHLY, CDR2 FYNNEI. In nucleotides, the CDR3 is TGTGCCAGCAGTACAGGGTTGGACACTGAAGCTTTCTTT. Translation: CASSTGLDTEAFF.

The chain links TRBV7-9 to TRBJ1-1; 8 bases line up with TRBD1. The V segment lost 3 bases and the J segment 1 base; nucleotides outside the gene matches: 4. The CDR3 sequence is 15 residues long. CDR1 is SEHNR and CDR2 is FQNEAQ in the germline V gene (reference sequence). CDR3 residues: CASSLDGQGNTEAFF. The CDR3 DNA is TGTGCCAGCAGCTTGGATGGACAGGGGAACACTGAAGCTTTCTTT.

V usage is TRBV5-1 and J usage is TRBJ2-2, with D possibly being TRBD2 (5 bases). V lost 6 bases and J lost 9, with 9 bases in between. The CDR3 has 11 amino acids. CDR1 SGHRS and CDR2 YFSETQ come from the germline V gene. The CDR3 sequence is CASTEGRELFF. The CDR3 DNA sequence: TGCGCCAGCACCGAGGGTCGGGAGCTGTTTTTT.

The chain joins TRBV19 to TRBJ2-2, with D perhaps TRBD1 (6 bases). The CDR3 sequence is 17 residues long. Germline loops: CDR1 LNHDA, CDR2 SQIVND (reference sequence). Trimming took 7 bases from V and 7 from J, leaving 25 bases between them. DNA for the CDR3: TGTGCCAGTACGGGCCGCGCCTCGGGACACCAACTCGGGGAGCTGTTTTTT. Its protein is CASTGRASGHQLGELFF.

The chain links TRBV4-1 to TRBJ1-1; no firm D call. Trimming pared 2 bases from V and 3 bases from J, leaving 25 bases between. The CDR3 is 19 amino acids. Looked up from germline, CDR1 is MGHRA and CDR2 is YSYEKL. CDR3 sequence reads: CASSQYRQARPGNDTEAFF. The CDR3 DNA reads TGCGCCAGCAGCCAATACCGGCAGGCGAGGCCGGGGAATGACACTGAAGCTTTCTTT.

In DNA, the CDR3 is TGTGCCAGCAGTTATGCCCAGGGTGGCCAGCCCCAGCATTTT. The encoded protein is CASSYAQGGQPQHF. The chain couples TRBV2 to TRBJ1-5, with D perhaps matching TRBD1 (5 bases). Looked up from germline, CDR1 is SNHLY and CDR2 is FYNNEI. This CDR3 has 14 amino acids. Trimming took 5 bases from V and 7 from J, leaving 15 bases between them.

A single count supports this clone. The rearrangement joins TRBV7-9 to TRBJ1-2; D call uncertain. CDR3 length: 16 amino acids. V lost 5 bases, J lost 4 bases, and 20 bases lay in between. In germline, CDR1 is SEHNR, CDR2 FQNEAQ (reference sequence). The CDR3 protein is CASSMYSTTAFYGYTF. The CDR3 DNA follows: TGTGCCAGCAGCATGTACTCAACCACCGCTTTCTATGGCTACACCTTC.

This sequence joins TRBV28 and TRBJ1-1; 7 nucleotides align to TRBD1. The CDR3 runs to 15 residues. With V trimmed by 6 bases and J by 3 bases, 10 bases remained unmatched. Germline CDR1 is MDHEN and CDR2 is SYDVKM. The CDR3 region has the DNA TGTGCCAGCAGATTAGGGGGCGCAGGGGACACTGAAGCTTTCTTT. It specifies CASRLGGAGDTEAFF.

The J gene is TRBJ2-3, the V gene TRBV18; no clear D. The V and J ends lost 2 bases and 4 bases respectively, with 4 bases between them. This CDR3 is built from 12 residues. Per germline, CDR1 KGHSH and CDR2 LQKENI. Here the CDR3 DNA reads TGTGCCAGCTCACCATCCGCAGATACGCAGTATTTT. Translating it yields CASSPSADTQYF.

In the case of this clone: The sample has other DNA sequences that encode this CDR3 too. The chain is built from TRBV5-6 and TRBJ2-7, with 8 bases aligning to TRBD1. The CDR3 covers 13 residues. V was pared by 4 bases and J by 3 bases, with 3 bases of the junction left unmatched. Germline lookup yields CDR1 SGHDT and CDR2 YYEEEE. The CDR3 sequence: CASSLDRGYEQYF. The CDR3 nucleotides read TGTGCCAGCAGCCTAGACAGGGGCTACGAGCAGTACTTC. Supplemented by reference TRBV5-6 and TRBJ2-7, the full variable domain reads DAGVTQSPTHLIKTRGQQVTLRCSPKSGHDTVSWYQQALGQGPQFIFQYYEEEERQRGNFPDRFSGHQFPNYSSELNVNALLLGDSALYLCASSLDRGYEQYFGPGTRLTVT.

This chain uses TRBV4-1 with TRBJ2-7, with D possibly TRBD2 on 5 matching bases. Trimming left V 0 bases short and J 6 bases short, with 12 bases between. The CDR3 has 14 amino acids. Germline values: CDR1 MGHRA, CDR2 YSYEKL. The CDR3 nucleotides are TGCGCCAGCAGCCAAGATTATGGAAGCGGCGAGCAGTACTTC. Amino acids: CASSQDYGSGEQYF.

This clone was picked up one time. The chain employs TRBV5-4 and TRBJ2-5; D is possibly TRBD1 (6 bases). CDR3 length: 14 amino acids. Trimming removed 4 bases from V and 4 bases from J, with 14 bases in between. CDR1 and CDR2 from the germline V gene are SGHNT and YYREEE (reference sequence). The CDR3 loop reads CASSPPDSRETQYF. The CDR3 bases are TGTGCCAGCAGCCCCCCGGACAGCAGAGAGACCCAGTACTTC.

J is TRBJ1-1 and V is TRBV11-2; the D is unclear. CDR1 and CDR2 from the germline V gene are SGHAT and FQNNGV. The CDR3 runs 12 residues. V lost 3 bases and J lost 3, with 5 bases in between. The chain's CDR3 is CASSFAYTEAFF. The CDR3 DNA sequence: TGTGCCAGCAGCTTCGCGTACACTGAAGCTTTCTTT. Supplemented by reference TRBV11-2 and TRBJ1-1, the full variable domain reads EAGVAQSPRYKIIEKRQSVAFWCNPISGHATLYWYQQILGQGPKLLIQFQNNGVVDDSQLPKDRFSAERLKGVDSTLKIQPAKLEDSAVYLCASSFAYTEAFFGQGTRLTVV.

This chain joins TRBV5-1 and TRBJ1-1; TRBD1 aligns across 8 bases. The V segment lost 2 bases and the J segment 1 base; nucleotides outside the gene matches: 4. The germline V gene encodes CDR1 SGHRS and CDR2 YFSETQ. This CDR3 is built from 15 residues. The DNA of the CDR3 is TGCGCCAGCAGCTTAACCGGGACAGGGAACACTGAAGCTTTCTTT. Amino acids: CASSLTGTGNTEAFF.

This sequence joins TRBV10-3 and TRBJ1-2; TRBD1 matches at 10 bases. The CDR3 spans 20 residues. Germline-derived CDR1 and CDR2 are ENHRY and SYGVKD. The junction had 17 bases not matched to a gene; V was cut back by 2 bases and J by 2 bases. CDR3 in DNA: TGTGCCATCAGTGAGCTTAACCGGCTGCCGGGACAGGGGATGAACTATGGCTACACCTTC. It translates to CAISELNRLPGQGMNYGYTF.

The CDR3 sequence: CASSVGSSPGQRYNSPLHF. Written as DNA, the CDR3 is TGTGCCAGCAGCGTAGGTTCTTCCCCCGGACAGCGATATAATTCACCCCTCCACTTT. This chain connects TRBV7-3 to TRBJ1-6; tentative D call: TRBD1 (6 bases). Germline V gene lookup returns CDR1 SGHTA and CDR2 FQGTGA. V lost 5 bases and J 4 bases, leaving 24 bases between the germline ends. This CDR3 comprises 19 residues. Based on the CDR3 plus reference TRBV7-3 and TRBJ1-6, the full variable domain is GAGVSQTPSNKVTEKGKYVELRCDPISGHTALYWYRQSLGQGPEFLIYFQGTGAADDSGLPNDRFFAVRPEGSVSTLKIQRTERGDSAVYLCASSVGSSPGQRYNSPLHFGNGTRLTVT.

The J gene is TRBJ2-5, the V gene TRBV5-6, with 9 bases that match TRBD2. The V gene's germline CDR1 is SGHDT and CDR2 YYEEEE. There are 15 residues in the CDR3. The V gene end was trimmed by 4 bases and the J gene end by 4 bases; junction bases not matched to a gene: 8. The CDR3 loop reads CASSPWGTSIETQYF. In DNA form, the CDR3 reads TGTGCCAGCAGCCCCTGGGGGACTAGCATAGAGACCCAGTACTTC. The full variable domain, rest sourced from reference TRBV5-6 and TRBJ2-5, is DAGVTQSPTHLIKTRGQQVTLRCSPKSGHDTVSWYQQALGQGPQFIFQYYEEEERQRGNFPDRFSGHQFPNYSSELNVNALLLGDSALYLCASSPWGTSIETQYFGPGTRLLVL.

The chain joins TRBV5-8 to TRBJ1-2; D is possibly TRBD1 (6 bases). The CDR3 contains 16 residues. V shed 3 bases and J shed 7 bases, with 22 bases lying between them. Germline CDR1 and CDR2: SGHTS and YDEGEE. The CDR3 loop reads CASSSMTAIIRGGYTF. DNA of the CDR3: TGTGCCAGCAGCTCTATGACAGCGATTATCAGGGGTGGCTACACCTTC.